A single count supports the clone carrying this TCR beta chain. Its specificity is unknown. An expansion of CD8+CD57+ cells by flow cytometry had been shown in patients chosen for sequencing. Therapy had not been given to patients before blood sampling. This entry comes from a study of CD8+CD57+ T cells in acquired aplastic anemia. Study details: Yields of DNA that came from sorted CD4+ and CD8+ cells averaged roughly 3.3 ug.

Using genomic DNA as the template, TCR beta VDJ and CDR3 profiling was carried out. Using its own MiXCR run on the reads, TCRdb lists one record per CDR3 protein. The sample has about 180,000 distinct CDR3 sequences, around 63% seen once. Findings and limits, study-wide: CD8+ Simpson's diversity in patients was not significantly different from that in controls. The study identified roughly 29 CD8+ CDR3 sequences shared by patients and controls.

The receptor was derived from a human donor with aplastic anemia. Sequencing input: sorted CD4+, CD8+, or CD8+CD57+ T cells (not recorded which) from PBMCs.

The CDR3 sequence: CASSPTVQDYGYTF. DNA for the CDR3: TGTGCCAGCTCACCGACGGTACAAGACTATGGCTACACCTTC. The chain has TRBV18 and TRBJ1-2, with D unresolved. There are 14 residues in the CDR3. Germline V lookup: CDR1 KGHSH, CDR2 LQKENI. V was shortened by 3 bases and J by 3 bases, with 11 bases between the two germline ends.